This T cell receptor beta chain was obtained from a study of blood T cell repertoires in COVID-19. Study-wide context: In each case, the material was cDNA or gDNA derived from T cells, B-cell-depleted T cells, or PBMCs.

CDR1 and CDR2 from the germline V gene are MDHEN and SYDVKM. The germline V and J ends were trimmed by 4 bases and 2 bases, with 11 bases remaining between them. The CDR3 spans 14 residues. Source study methods: How many nucleated cells were present was estimated from reference gene primer amplification. Here immunoSEQ multiplex PCR was the method, and the copy in TCRdb shows in-frame clones only, minus some. That table supplies the V and J calls and clone size; D and trimming were determined from the DNA. The sample gives almost 200,000 clones, about nine tenths of which show up once; more than 0.7% is in the top ten.

The TCR originated in a woman aged 70-85 years with acute or convalescent COVID-19. Source material: peripheral blood. The V call is TRBV28, the J call TRBJ1-2, with D tentatively TRBD1 (6 bases). The CDR3 coding sequence is TGTGCCAGCAGTTATAGACAGGCCAACTATGGCTACACCTTC. This sequence encodes CASSYRQANYGYTF.